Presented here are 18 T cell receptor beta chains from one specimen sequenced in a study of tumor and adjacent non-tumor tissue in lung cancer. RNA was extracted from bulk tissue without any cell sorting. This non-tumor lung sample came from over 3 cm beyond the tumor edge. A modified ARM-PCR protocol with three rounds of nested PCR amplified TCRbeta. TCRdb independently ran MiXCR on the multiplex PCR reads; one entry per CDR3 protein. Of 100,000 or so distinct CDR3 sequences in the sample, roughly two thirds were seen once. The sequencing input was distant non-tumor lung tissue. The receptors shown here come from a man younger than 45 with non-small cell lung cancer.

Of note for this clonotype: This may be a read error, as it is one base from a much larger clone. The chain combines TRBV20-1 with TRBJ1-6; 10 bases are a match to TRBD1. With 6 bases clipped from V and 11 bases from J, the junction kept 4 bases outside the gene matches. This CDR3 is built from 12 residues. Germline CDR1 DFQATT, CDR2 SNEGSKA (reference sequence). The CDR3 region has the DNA TGCAGTGCCCGGACAGGGGGTCCACCCCTCCACTTT. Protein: CSARTGGPPLHF.

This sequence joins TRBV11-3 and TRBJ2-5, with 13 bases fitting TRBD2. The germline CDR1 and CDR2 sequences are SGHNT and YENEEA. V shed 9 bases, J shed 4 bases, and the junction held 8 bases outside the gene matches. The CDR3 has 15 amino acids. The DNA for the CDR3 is TGTGCCAGAATTCCTGGACTAGCGGGAGCAGAGACCCAGTACTTC. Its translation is CARIPGLAGAETQYF.

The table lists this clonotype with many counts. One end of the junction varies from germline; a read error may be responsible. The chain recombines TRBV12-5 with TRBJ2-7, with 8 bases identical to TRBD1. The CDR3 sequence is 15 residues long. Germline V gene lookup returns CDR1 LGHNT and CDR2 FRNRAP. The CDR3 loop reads CAGGFWDRQTYEQYF. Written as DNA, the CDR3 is TGTGCTGGTGGTTTCTGGGACAGGCAAACCTACGAGCAGTACTTC.

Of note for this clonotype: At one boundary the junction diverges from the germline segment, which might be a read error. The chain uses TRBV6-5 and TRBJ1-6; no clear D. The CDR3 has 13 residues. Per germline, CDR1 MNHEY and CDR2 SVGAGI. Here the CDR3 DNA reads TGTGCCAGCGGTTACCAGGTTGGGTCACCCCTCCACTTT. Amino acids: CASGYQVGSPLHF.

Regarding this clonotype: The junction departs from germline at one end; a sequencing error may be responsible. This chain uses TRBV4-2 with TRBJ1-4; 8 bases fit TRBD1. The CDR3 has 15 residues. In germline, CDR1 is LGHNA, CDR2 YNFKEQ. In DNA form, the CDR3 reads TGTGCCAGCAGCCAAGTCCAGGGGGCCGGGGAAAAACTGTTCTTC. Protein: CASSQVQGAGEKLFF.

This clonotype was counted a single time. The CDR3 nucleotides are TGCAGTGCTGTGTCAAAAGTTCTTAGCACAGATACGCAGTATTTT. Its protein is CSAVSKVLSTDTQYF. This chain uses TRBV20-1 with TRBJ2-3; D is unclear. Trimming removed 5 bases from V and 0 bases from J, with 15 bases in between. Per germline, CDR1 DFQATT and CDR2 SNEGSKA (reference sequence). The CDR3 has 15 residues.

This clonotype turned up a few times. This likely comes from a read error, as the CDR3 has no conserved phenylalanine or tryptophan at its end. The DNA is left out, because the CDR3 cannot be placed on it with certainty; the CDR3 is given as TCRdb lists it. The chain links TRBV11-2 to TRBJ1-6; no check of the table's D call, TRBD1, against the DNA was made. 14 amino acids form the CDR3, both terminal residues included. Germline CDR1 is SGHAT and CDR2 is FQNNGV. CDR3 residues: CASSVDRLGSPLHI.

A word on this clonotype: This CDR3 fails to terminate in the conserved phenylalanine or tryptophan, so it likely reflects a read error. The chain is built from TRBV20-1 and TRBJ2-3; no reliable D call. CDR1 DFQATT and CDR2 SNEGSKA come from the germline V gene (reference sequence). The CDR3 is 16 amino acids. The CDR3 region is CSTPSTLRTGTDTQYL. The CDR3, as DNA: TGTAGTACCCCAAGCACCCTACGGACGGGCACAGACACGCAGTATTTG.

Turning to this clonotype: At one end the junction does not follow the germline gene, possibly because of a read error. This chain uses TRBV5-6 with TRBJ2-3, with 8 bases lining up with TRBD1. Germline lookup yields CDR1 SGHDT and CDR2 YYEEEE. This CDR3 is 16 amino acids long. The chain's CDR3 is CASSLFDDRGTDMQYF. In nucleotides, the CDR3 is TGTGCCAGCAGCTTGTTTGACGACAGGGGCACAGATATGCAGTATTTT.

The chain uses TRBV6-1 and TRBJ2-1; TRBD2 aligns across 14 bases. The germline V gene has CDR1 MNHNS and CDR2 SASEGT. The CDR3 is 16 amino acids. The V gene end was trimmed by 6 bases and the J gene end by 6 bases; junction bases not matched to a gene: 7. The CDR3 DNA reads TGTGCCAGCAGAAGCAGGACTAGCGGGGGGTCCAATGAGCAGTTCTTC. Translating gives CASRSRTSGGSNEQFF.

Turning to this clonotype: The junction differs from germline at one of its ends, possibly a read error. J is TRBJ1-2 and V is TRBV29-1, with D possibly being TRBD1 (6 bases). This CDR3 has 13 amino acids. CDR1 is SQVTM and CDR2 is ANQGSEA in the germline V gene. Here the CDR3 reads CSAADSRVYGYTF. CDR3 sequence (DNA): TGCAGCGCTGCGGACAGTCGGGTGTATGGCTACACCTTT.

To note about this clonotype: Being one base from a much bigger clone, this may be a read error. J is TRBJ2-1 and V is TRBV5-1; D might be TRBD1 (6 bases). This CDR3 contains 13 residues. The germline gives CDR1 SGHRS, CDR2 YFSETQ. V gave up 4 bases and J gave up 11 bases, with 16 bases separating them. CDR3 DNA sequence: TGCGCCAGCAGCGTTGGGGACACCCTTCAGCAGTTCTTC. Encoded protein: CASSVGDTLQQFF. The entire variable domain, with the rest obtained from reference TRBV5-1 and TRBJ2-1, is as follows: KAGVTQTPRYLIKTRGQQVTLSCSPISGHRSVSWYQQTPGQGLQFLFEYFSETQRNKGNFPGRFSGRQFSNSRSEMNVSTLELGDSALYLCASSVGDTLQQFFGPGTRLTVL.

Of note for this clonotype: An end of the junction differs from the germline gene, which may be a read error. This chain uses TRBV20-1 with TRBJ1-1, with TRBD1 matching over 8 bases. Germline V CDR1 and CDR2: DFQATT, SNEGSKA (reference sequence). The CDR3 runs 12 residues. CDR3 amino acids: CSAGQGNTGAFF. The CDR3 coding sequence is TGCAGTGCTGGACAGGGAAACACTGGAGCTTTCTTT.

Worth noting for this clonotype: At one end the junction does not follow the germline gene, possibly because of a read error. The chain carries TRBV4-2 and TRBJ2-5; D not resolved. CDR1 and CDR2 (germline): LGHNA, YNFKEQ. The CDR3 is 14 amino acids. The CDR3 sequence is CVSSQERSEETQYF. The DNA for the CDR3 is TGTGTCAGCAGCCAAGAACGGAGTGAAGAGACCCAGTACTTC.

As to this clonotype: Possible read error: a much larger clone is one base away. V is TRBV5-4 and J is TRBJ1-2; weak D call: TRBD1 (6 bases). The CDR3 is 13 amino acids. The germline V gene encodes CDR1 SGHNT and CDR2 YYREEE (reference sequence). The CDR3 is CASRFVQGGGYTF. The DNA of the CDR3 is TGTGCCAGCCGCTTTGTACAGGGAGGCGGCTACACCTTC.

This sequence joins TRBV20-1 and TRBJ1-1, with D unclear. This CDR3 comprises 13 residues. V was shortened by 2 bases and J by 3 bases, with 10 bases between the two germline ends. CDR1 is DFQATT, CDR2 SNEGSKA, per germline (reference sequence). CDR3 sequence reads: CSARTCFDTEAFF. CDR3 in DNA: TGCAGTGCTAGAACTTGCTTTGACACTGAAGCTTTCTTT.

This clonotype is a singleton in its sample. CDR3 sequence: CSVAGQGYAEQFF. CDR3 DNA: TGCAGCGTTGCGGGACAGGGGTACGCTGAGCAGTTCTTC. The genes are TRBV29-1 and TRBJ2-1; TRBD1 agrees at 10 bases. The germline gives CDR1 SQVTM, CDR2 ANQGSEA. The CDR3 runs 13 residues. The V gene end was trimmed by 4 bases and the J gene end by 9 bases; junction bases not matched to a gene: 6.

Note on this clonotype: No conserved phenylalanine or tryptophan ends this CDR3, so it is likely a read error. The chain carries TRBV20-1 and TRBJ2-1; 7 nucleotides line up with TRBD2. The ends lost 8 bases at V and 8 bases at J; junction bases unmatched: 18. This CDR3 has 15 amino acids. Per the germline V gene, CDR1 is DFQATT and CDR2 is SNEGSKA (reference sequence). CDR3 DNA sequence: TGCAGTCCCCTGACCGGTACTAGCGTTCTCCATGAGCAGTTCATC. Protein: CSPLTGTSVLHEQFI.